Below, 21 T cell receptor beta chains from the same sample are listed, as sequenced in a study of cytomegalovirus exposure and HLA in healthy donors. Vbeta (60) and Jbeta (13) primers were used in the PCR. Libraries were prepared by immunoSEQ multiplex PCR; TCRdb keeps only in-frame clonotypes and omits some of them. The sample has about 120,000 clones, around 77% seen once; the top ten hold about 5.4%. Source material: PBMCs. Receptors originate from a young woman in good health and CMV-seropositive.

V usage is TRBV30 and J usage is TRBJ2-7; 9 nucleotides match TRBD1. The CDR3 is made up of 12 amino acids. Germline CDR1 and CDR2: GTSNPN and SVGIG (reference sequence). Trimming cost V 7 bases and J 4 bases; bases outside gene matches: 5. CDR3 sequence: CASGQGYYEQYF. The DNA for the CDR3 is TGTGCCTCCGGACAGGGGTATTACGAGCAGTACTTC.

The V and J genes are TRBV11-2 and TRBJ1-4; TRBD1 is a possible D gene (6 bases). The length of the CDR3 is 14 residues. Germline CDR1 reads SGHAT; CDR2 reads FQNNGV. Trimming stripped 6 bases from V and 4 bases from J, with 12 bases between. The CDR3 sequence is CASRSMDSNEKLFF. CDR3 nucleotides: TGTGCCAGCAGATCAATGGACAGTAATGAAAAACTGTTTTTT.

The chain uses TRBV7-6 and TRBJ1-3; 8 positions agree with TRBD1. V dropped 0 bases and J dropped 0; count of bases not matched to a gene: 4. The CDR3 has 17 residues. The germline V gene encodes CDR1 SGHVS and CDR2 FNYEAQ. DNA of the CDR3: TGTGCCAGCAGCTTAGCATGGACAGGGTTCTCTGGAAACACCATATATTTT. It is translated as CASSLAWTGFSGNTIYF.

The chain couples TRBV19 to TRBJ1-2, with TRBD1 matching 10 bases. This CDR3 has 13 amino acids. Trimming took 10 bases from V and 5 from J; bases not matched to a gene: 7. Germline V CDR1 and CDR2: LNHDA, SQIVND (reference sequence). The CDR3 bases are TGTGCCACCTCGGACAGGGGGGCTTATGGCTACACCTTC. Translating gives CATSDRGAYGYTF.

V and J are TRBV4-1 and TRBJ2-1; possible D gene TRBD2, 6 bases. Germline loops: CDR1 MGHRA, CDR2 YSYEKL. The length of the CDR3 is 18 residues. V was pared by 3 bases and J by 1 base, with 19 bases between. In nucleotides, the CDR3 is TGCGCCAGCAGCCAGCCAACGGGAGCCCCTACTTCCTACAATGAGCAGTTCTTC. It yields the protein CASSQPTGAPTSYNEQFF.

This chain connects TRBV7-3 to TRBJ2-2, with TRBD1 matching 11 bases. Unmatched junction bases numbered 10, after V lost 5 bases and J lost 2 bases. The CDR3 is made up of 18 amino acids. The germline V gene has CDR1 SGHTA and CDR2 FQGTGA. This CDR3 reads CASSVPGQGEPNTGELFF. In DNA form, the CDR3 reads TGTGCCAGCAGCGTCCCGGGACAGGGGGAACCCAACACCGGGGAGCTGTTTTTT. The complete variable domain, with remaining parts taken from reference TRBV7-3 and TRBJ2-2, reads GAGVSQTPSNKVTEKGKYVELRCDPISGHTALYWYRQSLGQGPEFLIYFQGTGAADDSGLPNDRFFAVRPEGSVSTLKIQRTERGDSAVYLCASSVPGQGEPNTGELFFGEGSRLTVL.

About this clone: The DNA is left out, because the CDR3 cannot be placed on it with certainty; the CDR3 is given as TCRdb lists it. The sample has other DNA sequences that encode this CDR3 too. The chain is built from TRBV6-1 and TRBJ2-7; TRBD2 reflects the table's D call only, with no check against the DNA. Germline CDR1 is MNHNS and CDR2 is SASEGT. The CDR3 has 16 residues if both end residues are counted. CDR3 protein: CASSVASGSKGYEQYF.

The CDR3 sequence: CASSIDLRRTGASTGNTIYF. The DNA for the CDR3 is TGTGCCAGTAGTATAGATCTACGCCGAACAGGGGCTTCTACTGGAAACACCATATATTTT. The chain uses TRBV19 and TRBJ1-3, with 7 bases that match TRBD1. Trimming took 0 bases from V and 2 from J; bases not matched to a gene: 16. The CDR3 length is 20 residues. Germline V lookup: CDR1 LNHDA, CDR2 SQIVND (reference sequence).

The chain joins TRBV9 to TRBJ2-1, with TRBD2 matching 9 bases. The CDR3 is made up of 16 amino acids. The J segment lost 10 bases and the V segment lost 0 bases, leaving 11 bases of the junction unmatched. CDR1 is SGDLS and CDR2 is YYNGEE in the germline V gene. The CDR3 DNA is TGTGCCAGCAGCGTAGGTCGCGGGGGGGTACTTGGGGAGCAGTTCTTC. Protein product: CASSVGRGGVLGEQFF. The full variable domain, completed using reference TRBV9 and TRBJ2-1, is DSGVTQTPKHLITATGQRVTLRCSPRSGDLSVYWYQQSLDQGLQFLIQYYNGEERAKGNILERFSAQQFPDLHSELNLSSLELGDSALYFCASSVGRGGVLGEQFFGPGTRLTVL.

The gene calls are TRBV14 and TRBJ2-1, with TRBD2 identical over 12 bases. V lost 4 bases, J lost 9 bases, and 1 base stayed unmatched. The length of the CDR3 is 13 residues. Germline assignment: CDR1 SGHDN and CDR2 FVKESK. Here the CDR3 reads CASSLGLAGEQFF. As DNA, the CDR3 is TGTGCCAGCAGCCTGGGACTAGCGGGTGAGCAGTTCTTC. Together with reference TRBV14 and TRBJ2-1, the CDR3 gives the full variable domain: EAGVTQFPSHSVIEKGQTVTLRCDPISGHDNLYWYRRVMGKEIKFLLHFVKESKQDESGMPNNRFLAERTGGTYSTLKVQPAELEDSGVYFCASSLGLAGEQFFGPGTRLTVL.

V gene TRBV6-6 combines with J gene TRBJ1-1; D not resolved. The CDR3 spans 11 residues. The ends were cut back, 6 bases at V and 2 bases at J, with 4 bases in the middle. Per the germline V gene, CDR1 is MNHNY and CDR2 is SVGAGI (reference sequence). This CDR3 is CASRRNTEAFF. CDR3 nucleotide sequence: TGTGCCAGCAGGAGAAACACTGAAGCTTTCTTT.

V is TRBV11-3 and J is TRBJ2-1; D call uncertain. The CDR3 runs 14 residues. Deletions cut 5 bases from V and 7 bases from J, with 15 bases between. CDR1 SGHNT and CDR2 YENEEA come from the germline V gene. CDR3 coding DNA: TGTGCCAGCAGCCCCGGCGACGTCGGGAATGAGCAGTTCTTC. It is translated as CASSPGDVGNEQFF.

V is TRBV19 and J is TRBJ1-1, with a weak D call TRBD1 (5 bases). Germline assignment: CDR1 LNHDA and CDR2 SQIVND (reference sequence). The CDR3 consists of 17 residues. Trimming removed 0 bases from V and 5 bases from J, with 19 bases in between. The CDR3 sequence is CASSIDRLGTAGTEAFF. CDR3 nucleotides: TGTGCCAGTAGTATAGATCGTCTCGGGACTGCGGGGACTGAAGCTTTCTTT.

The CDR3 here is CASSLPGPYEQYF. The CDR3 DNA follows: TGTGCCAGCAGCTTACCAGGGCCCTACGAGCAGTACTTC. The chain links TRBV7-9 to TRBJ2-7, with D perhaps TRBD1 (5 bases). V lost 2 bases to trimming and J lost 2 bases, with 7 bases between them. CDR1 is SEHNR and CDR2 is FQNEAQ in the germline V gene (reference sequence). There are 13 residues in the CDR3.

V and J are TRBV5-1 and TRBJ1-1, with unresolved D. The CDR3 runs 14 residues. V lost 2 bases and J 3 bases, leaving 11 bases between the germline ends. Per the germline V gene, CDR1 is SGHRS and CDR2 is YFSETQ. The CDR3 nucleotides read TGCGCCAGCAGCTTTTCCCGAACGGACACTGAAGCTTTCTTT. Translating gives CASSFSRTDTEAFF.

The chain couples TRBV5-1 to TRBJ1-3; D gene ambiguous. V lost 0 bases and J 0 bases, leaving 7 bases between the germline ends. CDR3 size: 15 residues. Germline V CDR1 and CDR2: SGHRS, YFSETQ. The CDR3 sequence is CASSLGQVSGNTIYF. The CDR3 DNA follows: TGCGCCAGCAGCTTGGGCCAGGTCTCTGGAAACACCATATATTTT.

Only a few counts were recorded for this clone. The chain uses TRBV6-1 and TRBJ1-2; 7 bases agree with TRBD1. Germline trimming cut 9 bases from V and 4 bases from J; bases unmatched to any gene: 14. Germline V gene lookup returns CDR1 MNHNS and CDR2 SASEGT. This CDR3 region has 15 residues. CDR3 amino acids: CASSGGTSLAYGYTF. CDR3 DNA: TGTGCCAGTTCAGGGGGGACTTCCCTAGCCTATGGCTACACCTTC.

The J gene is TRBJ1-5, the V gene TRBV19, with 7 bases lining up with TRBD1. The V gene's germline CDR1 is LNHDA and CDR2 SQIVND (reference sequence). This CDR3 region has 16 residues. The V and J ends lost 5 bases and 8 bases, in that order; junction bases with no gene match: 15. The CDR3: CASSLIGTDRNKPQHF. CDR3 DNA: TGTGCCAGTAGTTTGATTGGGACAGATCGGAACAAGCCCCAGCATTTT.

The CDR3: CASSYTQDRGGYEQYF. The DNA for the CDR3 is TGTGCCAGCAGTTACACCCAGGACAGGGGTGGTTACGAGCAGTACTTC. The chain combines TRBV6-5 with TRBJ2-7, with 9 positions matching TRBD1. The CDR3 covers 16 residues. V trimming: 2 bases; J trimming: 4 bases; junction bases outside the gene matches: 9. Germline CDR1 and CDR2: MNHEY and SVGAGI.

The CDR3 DNA is TGCGCCAGCAGCTTGGGTTCAGGGGGCTTAAGCACAGATACGCAGTATTTT. Translated, it gives CASSLGSGGLSTDTQYF. The genes are TRBV5-1 and TRBJ2-3, with TRBD1 matching 8 bases. The CDR3 is 17 amino acids. J lost 0 bases, V lost 0 bases, and 6 bases had no gene match. The germline V gene has CDR1 SGHRS and CDR2 YFSETQ.

The rearrangement joins TRBV7-8 to TRBJ2-7, with D tentatively TRBD1 (5 bases). Germline CDR1 is SGHVS and CDR2 is FQNEAQ. The CDR3 is made up of 14 amino acids. The ends were cut back, 1 base at V and 1 base at J, with 8 bases in the middle. DNA of the CDR3: TGTGCCAGCAGCTTAGGGGGCAGGTCCTACGAGCAGTACTTC. It encodes CASSLGGRSYEQYF. Filled out from reference TRBV7-8 and TRBJ2-7, the complete variable domain reads GAGVSQSPRYKVAKRGQDVALRCDPISGHVSLFWYQQALGQGPEFLTYFQNEAQLDKSGLPSDRFFAERPEGSVSTLKIQRTQQEDSAVYLCASSLGGRSYEQYFGPGTRLTVT.